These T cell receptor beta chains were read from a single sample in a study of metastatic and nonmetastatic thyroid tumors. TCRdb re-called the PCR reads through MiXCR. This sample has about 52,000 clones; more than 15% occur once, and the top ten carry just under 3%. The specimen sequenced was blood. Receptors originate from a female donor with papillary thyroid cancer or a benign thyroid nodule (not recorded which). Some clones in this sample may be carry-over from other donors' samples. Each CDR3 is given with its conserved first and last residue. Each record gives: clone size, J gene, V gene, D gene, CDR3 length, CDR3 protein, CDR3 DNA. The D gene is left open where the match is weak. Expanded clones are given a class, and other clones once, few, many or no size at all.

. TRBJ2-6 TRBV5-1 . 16 CAISPPTSSGANVLTF TGCGCCATCAGCCCCCCGACTAGCTCTGGGGCCAACGTCCTGACTTTC
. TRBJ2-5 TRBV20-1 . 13 CSASGSPKETQYF TGCAGTGCTTCAGGTTCACCAAAAGAGACCCAGTACTTC
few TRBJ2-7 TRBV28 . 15 CASSQTSGCSYEQYF TGTGCCAGCAGTCAGACCAGTGGATGTAGCTACGAGCAGTACTTC
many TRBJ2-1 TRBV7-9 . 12 CASSLSGPGQFF TGTGCCAGCAGCTTATCAGGACCTGGGCAGTTCTTC
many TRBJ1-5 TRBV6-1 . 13 CASSEIGSQPQHF TGTGCCAGCAGTGAAATTGGGAGTCAGCCCCAGCATTTT
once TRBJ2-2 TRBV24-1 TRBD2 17 CATSDCWLAVYTGELFF TGTGCCACCAGTGATTGTTGGCTAGCGGTGTACACCGGGGAGCTGTTTTTT
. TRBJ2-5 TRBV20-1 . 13 CSAREGVQETQYF TGCAGTGCTAGAGAGGGAGTGCAAGAGACCCAATACTTC
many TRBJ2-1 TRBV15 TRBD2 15 CATSGGLARHNEQFF TGTGCCACCAGCGGGGGACTAGCGCGCCACAATGAGCAGTTCTTC
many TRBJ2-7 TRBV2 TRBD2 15 CASSGGGSGRGGQYF TGTGCCAGCAGTGGCGGAGGTAGCGGGAGAGGCGGGCAGTACTTC
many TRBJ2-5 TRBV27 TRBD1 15 CASSLGTGALETQYF TGTGCCAGCAGTTTAGGGACAGGGGCATTGGAGACCCAGTACTTC
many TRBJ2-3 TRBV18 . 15 CASSPRVPGNDTQYF TGTGCCAGCTCACCACGTGTCCCTGGAAATGATACGCAGTATTTT
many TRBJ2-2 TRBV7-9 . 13 CASSLGLSGELFF TGTGCCAGCAGCCTCGGACTCTCCGGGGAGCTGTTTTTT